The entry below gives a single T cell receptor (beta chain) sequence along with its context. No cognate antigen has been identified for it. Nothing much larger sits one base from this clone, and base qualities are not available. These data belong to a study of technical replicates of blood from a handful of donors (TCRdb year 2017). From its cysteine to its phenylalanine, the CDR3 spans 11 amino acids. Only the CDR3 DNA is retained, 33 bases long and in frame from the first base. The CDR1 and CDR2 encoded by the germline V gene are MNHNS and SASEGT. Deletion took 8 bases off V and 10 bases off J, with a span of 14 bases between the germline ends. Library prep was done by the immunoSEQ multiplex PCR assay. Imported from immuneACCESS, the table was reduced by TCRdb to in-frame sequences with V and J called. These copies leave out some clones; in studies compared against another copy, an unresolved V gene accounts for under half, and the cause of the remainder is not known. For this sample there are under 90,000 clones; roughly 98% appear just once. Clones ranked in the top ten supply around 0.15% of the sample.

The chain uses TRBV6-1 and TRBJ1-1; no D gene call is confident. The clonotype was recovered from a human donor in good health. Sequenced: T cells isolated from PBMCs. The sequenced DNA: TGTGCCAGCGGTGCCAGTCGGAGAGCTTTCTTT. Translated, it gives CASGASRRAFF.